This TCR beta chain was identified during a study of CD4 T cells in relation to SARS-CoV-2 and coronaviruses. Looking at the study overall: After roughly eleven days of antigen culture, PBMC TCR beta CDR3s were sequenced.

Findings of the study overall: No crossreactivity against non-spike viral proteins was tested here.

This CDR3 is built from 11 residues. Germline trimming cut 4 bases from V and 7 bases from J; bases unmatched to any gene: 3. Germline V gene sequence: CDR1 SQVTM, CDR2 ANQGSEA. As for this clone: The antigen remains undetermined.

The unexposed donors gave CD4+ T cells in about 2011-2018, prior to COVID-19. CD4+ T cells were isolated from the cells after around 10 days of culture. As cell numbers allowed, unexposed-donor CD4+ T cells faced SARS-CoV-2 S/N and four cold-coronavirus spikes. Sequencing used immunoSEQ multiplex PCR; TCRdb keeps in-frame clones, though not all of them. The data show about 22,000 clones, over 75% seen once. Sequenced material: CD4+ T cells from PBMCs, cultured in vitro. The clonotype was recovered from a human donor in good health. The chain uses TRBV29-1 and TRBJ1-1, with 7 bases identical to TRBD1. The DNA of the CDR3 is TGCAGCGTTGGACAGGGTGGTGAAGCTTTCTTT. Protein: CSVGQGGEAFF.